This entry concerns a single T cell receptor beta chain. The assay was immunoSEQ multiplex PCR, and TCRdb's table has in-frame clones only and misses some. The table has about 60,000 clones, 80% to 95% seen once; the top ten hold about 10%. The CDR3 sequence is 16 residues long. CDR1 and CDR2 from the germline V gene are SGHTA and FQGTGA. V was clipped by 5 bases and J by 0 bases; unmatched bases: 8. The entry originates in a study of Tregs in tolerant kidney transplant recipients. The starting material was CD8+ T cells from blood, obtained before the transplant. The clonotype originates from a human donor who received a combined kidney and bone marrow transplant. V is TRBV7-3 and J is TRBJ1-1, with 8 bases aligning to TRBD1. The CDR3 protein is CASSPPGQAMNTEAFF. The CDR3 DNA is TGTGCCAGCAGCCCGCCGGGACAGGCCATGAACACTGAAGCTTTCTTT. Based on the CDR3 plus reference TRBV7-3 and TRBJ1-1, the full variable domain is GAGVSQTPSNKVTEKGKYVELRCDPISGHTALYWYRQSLGQGPEFLIYFQGTGAADDSGLPNDRFFAVRPEGSVSTLKIQRTERGDSAVYLCASSPPGQAMNTEAFFGQGTRLTVV.